This TCR beta chain was captured in a study of metastatic and nonmetastatic thyroid tumors. Study in general: Both malignant and benign thyroid patients supplied peripheral blood and tumor or nodule tissue samples, across which the repertoires of these patients were then compared. Regarding the study as a whole: Within blood and tumor, benign nodules reportedly had significantly lower TCR beta diversity than malignant thyroid tumors did.

No treatment of any kind had been given to any patient before thyroid surgery. As concerns this clone: Its matching antigen is unknown.

This CDR3 has 16 amino acids. Germline V gene data show CDR1 as DFQATT and CDR2 as SNEGSKA (reference sequence). Losses at the gene ends were 5 bases for V and 0 bases for J; bases not matched to a gene: 7. The authors' processing: The study built a papillary thyroid cancer distant-metastasis classifier from CDR3 differences across clinicopathological groups. TCRdb used MiXCR to call clones anew from the PCR reads. For this entry, the V and J calls and clone size follow TCRdb and not the study's own pipeline. The sample consists of 20,000 or so clones, approximately 35% of them appearing once. The V gene is TRBV20-1, the J gene TRBJ1-5; TRBD1 matches 10 bases. The specimen sequenced was blood. This TCR derives from a male donor with papillary thyroid cancer or a benign thyroid nodule (not recorded which). Some clones in this sample may be carry-over from other donors' samples. Here the CDR3 reads CSAAGTGDYSNQPQHF. The DNA of the CDR3 is TGCAGTGCTGCCGGGACAGGGGATTATAGCAATCAGCCCCAGCATTTT.